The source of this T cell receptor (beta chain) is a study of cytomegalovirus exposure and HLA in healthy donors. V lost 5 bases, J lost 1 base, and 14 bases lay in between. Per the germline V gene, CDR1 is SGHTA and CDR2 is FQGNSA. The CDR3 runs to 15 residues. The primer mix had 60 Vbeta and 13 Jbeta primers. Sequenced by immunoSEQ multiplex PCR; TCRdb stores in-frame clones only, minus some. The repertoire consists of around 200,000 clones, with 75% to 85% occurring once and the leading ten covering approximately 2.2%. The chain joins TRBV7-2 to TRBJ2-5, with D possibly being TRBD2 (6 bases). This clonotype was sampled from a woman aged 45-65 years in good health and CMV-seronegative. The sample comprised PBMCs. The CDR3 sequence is CASSLGWRVQETQYF. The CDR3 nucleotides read TGTGCCAGCAGCCTAGGGTGGAGGGTCCAAGAGACCCAGTACTTC. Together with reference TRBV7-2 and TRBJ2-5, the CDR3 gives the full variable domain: GAGVSQSPSNKVTEKGKDVELRCDPISGHTALYWYRQSLGQGLEFLIYFQGNSAPDKSGLPSDRFSAERTGGSVSTLTIQRTQQEDSAVYLCASSLGWRVQETQYFGPGTRLLVL.